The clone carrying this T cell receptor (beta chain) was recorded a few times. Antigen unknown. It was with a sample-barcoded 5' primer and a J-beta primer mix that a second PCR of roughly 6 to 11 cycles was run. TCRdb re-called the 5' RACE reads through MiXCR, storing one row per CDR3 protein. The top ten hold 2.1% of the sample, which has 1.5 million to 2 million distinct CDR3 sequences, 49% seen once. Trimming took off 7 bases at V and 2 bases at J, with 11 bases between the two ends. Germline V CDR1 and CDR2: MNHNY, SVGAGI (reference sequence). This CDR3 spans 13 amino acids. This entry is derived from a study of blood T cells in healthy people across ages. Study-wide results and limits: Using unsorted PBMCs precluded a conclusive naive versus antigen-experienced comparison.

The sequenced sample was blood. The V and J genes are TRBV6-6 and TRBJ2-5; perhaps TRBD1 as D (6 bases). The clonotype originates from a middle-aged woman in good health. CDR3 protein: CASMYRAQETQYF. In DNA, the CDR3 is TGTGCCAGCATGTACAGGGCTCAAGAGACCCAGTACTTC.